Detailed here is one T cell receptor beta chain. Its antigen is undetermined. The data were obtained in a study of T cell responses to AZD1222 COVID-19 vaccine. Overall study context: Samples with a second dose at about 4 or about 12 weeks were pooled together.

Whole-study findings and limits: White British people made up most donors, females outnumbered males, and clonal diversity was possibly underestimated. Epitopes outside B.1.351 and B.1.1.7 mutated regions reportedly drew nearly half of spike TCRs.

The CDR3 loop spans 11 amino acids. Germline lookup yields CDR1 SGHRS and CDR2 YFSETQ. The V end was cut by 3 bases, the J end by 7 bases, with 8 bases between. Sequencing used immunoSEQ multiplex PCR; TCRdb keeps in-frame clones, though not all of them. The data contain some 140,000 clones, under 95% of them seen just once; the ten biggest clones take up about 19%. The origin of this receptor is an adult in good health. The source material was peripheral blood, sampled on day 0 of AZD1222 vaccination. This chain joins TRBV5-1 and TRBJ2-7; D is uncertain. The CDR3 here is CASSSSLEQYF. The CDR3 region has the DNA TGCGCCAGCAGCTCTTCTTTGGAGCAGTACTTC.